Below are 21 T cell receptor beta chains sequenced from a single sample in a study of shared T cell receptors in the human thymus. Clones were read by immunoSEQ multiplex PCR, and TCRdb kept only the in-frame ones, dropping some. The sample holds some 720,000 clones; roughly 88% are singletons and the top ten take 0.008% to 0.011%. The same data also went into a second study, on human thymus T cells.

The source material was thymocytes. Every receptor here comes from a boy younger than two with a congenital heart defect.

This rearrangement joins TRBV7-8 to TRBJ2-1; a possible D gene is TRBD2 (5 bases). Per the germline V gene, CDR1 is SGHVS and CDR2 is FQNEAQ. The CDR3 extends over 16 amino acids. V lost 5 bases to trimming and J lost 4 bases, with 18 bases between them. The CDR3: CASSLPSQWRYNEQFF. The CDR3 coding sequence is TGTGCCAGCAGCCTTCCTAGCCAGTGGAGATACAATGAGCAGTTCTTC.

CDR3 amino acids: CASSQRTGTYGYTF. CDR3 coding DNA: TGTGCCAGCAGTCAACGGACAGGGACCTATGGCTACACCTTC. The rearrangement links TRBV28 to TRBJ1-2; 8 bases align to TRBD1. V lost 5 bases and J lost 4; bases outside the gene matches: 6. CDR1 and CDR2 from the germline V gene are MDHEN and SYDVKM. The CDR3 length is 14 residues.

The gene calls are TRBV29-1 and TRBJ1-1; no definite D call. The CDR3 has 12 residues. Germline V lookup: CDR1 SQVTM, CDR2 ANQGSEA. Deletions cut 4 bases from V and 5 bases from J, with 11 bases between. The CDR3 loop is CSVVLPRTEAFF. The CDR3 nucleotides read TGCAGCGTTGTACTACCGCGTACTGAAGCTTTCTTT.

The DNA for the CDR3 is TGTGCCAGCAGTTTATCCGGGACTACCGGCTCCTACAATGAGCAGTTCTTC. This gives the protein CASSLSGTTGSYNEQFF. The chain uses TRBV27 and TRBJ2-1; 7 bases agree with TRBD2. The germline V gene has CDR1 MNHEY and CDR2 SMNVEV (reference sequence). The CDR3 totals 17 residues. J gave up 0 bases and V 0 bases, and 5 bases lay outside the gene matches.

This clone appeared a single time. J is TRBJ2-7 and V is TRBV5-3; 9 bases line up with TRBD2. TRBV5-3 qualifies as an ORF whose function is uncertain. CDR3 length equals 15 residues. With 6 bases clipped from V and 2 bases from J, the junction kept 9 bases outside the gene matches. The chain's CDR3 is CARMNSGSDTYEQYF. The DNA of the CDR3 is TGTGCCAGAATGAATAGCGGGAGTGATACCTACGAGCAGTACTTC.

The chain is built from TRBV2 and TRBJ2-7, with 12 bases aligning to TRBD2. CDR1 and CDR2 (germline): SNHLY, FYNNEI. V lost 10 bases to trimming and J lost 4 bases; unmatched junction nucleotides: 11. The CDR3 is 15 residues long. CDR3 DNA: TGTGCCACCCTGCCCCGACTAGCGGGGGATTACGAGCAGTACTTC. It specifies CATLPRLAGDYEQYF.

The genes are TRBV5-1 and TRBJ2-5, with D possibly being TRBD2 (7 bases). This CDR3 has 17 amino acids. Trimming stripped 2 bases from V and 5 bases from J, with 22 bases between. Per the germline V gene, CDR1 is SGHRS and CDR2 is YFSETQ. CDR3: CASSFYPYPGGGETQYF. In DNA, the CDR3 is TGCGCCAGCAGCTTCTATCCGTACCCGGGGGGCGGGGAGACCCAGTACTTC.

J is TRBJ2-1 and V is TRBV4-1; 11 positions agree with TRBD2. This CDR3 spans 18 amino acids. Trimming removed 3 bases from V and 6 bases from J; junction bases left unmatched: 13. Per germline, CDR1 MGHRA and CDR2 YSYEKL. CDR3 nucleotides: TGCGCCAGCAGCCATCACTCCTCGGGGGGACTAGCGGCCAATGAGCAGTTCTTC. The encoded protein is CASSHHSSGGLAANEQFF.

The DNA for the CDR3 is TGTGCCAGTAGTATTGGGCGGGAGTCCTACAATGAGCAGTTCTTC. It is translated as CASSIGRESYNEQFF. This chain uses TRBV19 with TRBJ2-1; 7 bases fit TRBD2. The CDR3 contains 15 residues. CDR1 and CDR2 from the germline V gene are LNHDA and SQIVND (reference sequence). V was pared by 3 bases and J by 1 base, with 3 bases of the junction left unmatched.

The J gene is TRBJ2-2, the V gene TRBV11-2, with D maybe TRBD2 (6 bases). The CDR3 runs 16 residues. Looked up from germline, CDR1 is SGHAT and CDR2 is FQNNGV. V shed 5 bases and J shed 2 bases, with 15 bases lying between them. The CDR3 DNA follows: TGTGCCAGCAGCCCCCAGGCGGGACCCAACACCGGGGAGCTGTTTTTT. Encoded protein: CASSPQAGPNTGELFF.

The genes are TRBV19 and TRBJ1-2; 7 bases fit TRBD1. Per germline, CDR1 LNHDA and CDR2 SQIVND (reference sequence). This CDR3 contains 18 residues. Trimming at V came to 4 bases and at J to 3 bases, leaving 17 bases not matched to a gene. CDR3 sequence: CASSTTGTEFLLDYGYTF. CDR3 in DNA: TGTGCCAGTAGTACCACGGGGACAGAGTTCTTGTTAGACTATGGCTACACCTTC.

The chain carries TRBV27 and TRBJ2-1, with 11 positions matching TRBD2. The CDR3 has 14 residues. The germline CDR1 and CDR2 sequences are MNHEY and SMNVEV (reference sequence). Trimming removed 6 bases from V and 6 bases from J; junction bases left unmatched: 4. CDR3 sequence (DNA): TGTGCCAGCAGAGTTAGCGGGAGGGGCAATGAGCAGTTCTTC. Translation: CASRVSGRGNEQFF.

This clone was seen only once. The chain joins TRBV20-1 to TRBJ1-2; D unclear. V gave up 2 bases and J gave up 6 bases, with 7 bases separating them. Germline values: CDR1 DFQATT, CDR2 SNEGSKA (reference sequence). This CDR3 has 11 amino acids. CDR3 in DNA: TGCAGTGCTAGAAACGGGGATGGCTACACCTTC. It yields the protein CSARNGDGYTF.

The J gene is TRBJ2-2, the V gene TRBV29-1; 10 bases map to TRBD2. The CDR3 has 14 amino acids. Germline CDR1 and CDR2: SQVTM and ANQGSEA. The V segment lost 4 bases and the J segment 6 bases; nucleotides outside the gene matches: 5. The DNA of the CDR3 is TGCAGCGTTGTGGCGAGCGGGAGGGCCGGGGAGCTGTTTTTT. As protein: CSVVASGRAGELFF.

The rearrangement uses TRBV6-1 and TRBJ2-5, with a weak D call TRBD1 (6 bases). CDR3 length: 14 amino acids. V was cut by 4 bases and J by 7 bases, with 16 bases left in between. Germline V gives CDR1 MNHNS, CDR2 SASEGT. The CDR3 sequence is CASSGMTGSGTQYF. The DNA of the CDR3 is TGTGCCAGCAGTGGTATGACAGGTTCGGGGACCCAGTACTTC.

The chain's CDR3 is CASSEAKALYNEQFF. As DNA, the CDR3 is TGTGCCAGCAGTGAAGCGAAAGCCCTCTACAATGAGCAGTTCTTC. V gene TRBV6-1 combines with J gene TRBJ2-1; D ambiguous. Trimming pared 0 bases from V and 3 bases from J, leaving 9 bases between. In germline, CDR1 is MNHNS, CDR2 SASEGT. CDR3 length: 15 amino acids.

This chain connects TRBV6-5 to TRBJ2-1, with 7 bases that match TRBD2. The CDR3 runs to 15 residues. Germline V gene lookup returns CDR1 MNHEY and CDR2 SVGAGI. V shed 0 bases, J shed 8 bases, and the junction held 7 bases outside the gene matches. This CDR3 is CASSYSEAGDHEQFF. CDR3 coding DNA: TGTGCCAGCAGTTACTCGGAGGCGGGAGATCATGAGCAGTTCTTC.

V is TRBV4-3 and J is TRBJ2-7; TRBD2 matches 12 bases. This CDR3 is 16 amino acids long. V was clipped by 4 bases and J by 6 bases; unmatched bases: 10. In germline, CDR1 is LGHNA, CDR2 YSLEER. The CDR3 spells CASSPAGTSGLGEQYF. The CDR3, as DNA: TGCGCCAGCAGCCCGGCCGGGACTAGCGGGTTGGGCGAGCAGTACTTC.

V is TRBV28 and J is TRBJ2-7; maybe TRBD2 (7 bases). Germline CDR1 MDHEN, CDR2 SYDVKM. This CDR3 spans 19 amino acids. V lost 0 bases and J 0 bases, leaving 21 bases between the germline ends. This CDR3 is CASSLCGERRGTNSYEQYF. The CDR3 DNA reads TGTGCCAGCAGTTTATGCGGGGAGCGGAGGGGGACTAACTCCTACGAGCAGTACTTC.

This chain joins TRBV6-5 and TRBJ2-2, with TRBD2 matching over 9 bases. The germline CDR1 and CDR2 sequences are MNHEY and SVGAGI. V shed 0 bases and J 6 bases; nucleotides not matched to a gene: 5. The CDR3 covers 16 residues. Written as DNA, the CDR3 is TGTGCCAGCAGTTACTCCGCGGGAGGGAAGGCCGGGGAGCTGTTTTTT. It encodes CASSYSAGGKAGELFF.

The genes are TRBV5-8 and TRBJ2-4; 15 positions match TRBD2. J gave up 10 bases and V 3 bases, and 14 bases lay outside the gene matches. The CDR3 is 18 amino acids. From germline, CDR1 is SGHTS and CDR2 YDEGEE. CDR3 nucleotides: TGTGCCAGCAGCTCACTCAAACCGGGACTAGCGGGAGGAGGGATTCAGTACTTC. Translated, it gives CASSSLKPGLAGGGIQYF.